The 24 T cell receptor beta chains reported below all come from one sample, sequenced in a study of early T cells in non-severe SARS-CoV-2 infection. TCRdb redid the calling of the 5' RACE reads with MiXCR, one entry per CDR3 protein. This sample has roughly 54,000 distinct CDR3 sequences, with roughly 12% found just once. Sequencing used whole blood. Source of these receptors: an adult who was a healthcare worker with PCR-confirmed SARS-CoV-2 infection or an uninfected control (not recorded which).

This clonotype was counted between two and nine times. The chain has TRBV12-3 or TRBV12-4 and TRBJ2-1; 9 bases agree with TRBD1. J gave up 7 bases and V 5 bases, and 12 bases lay outside the gene matches. The CDR3 sequence is 16 residues long. The CDR3 DNA is TGTGCCAGCAGTCCACAGGGGGCTGGGGGAGGGAATGAGCAGTTCTTC. Protein sequence: CASSPQGAGGGNEQFF.

Of note for this clonotype: Possible read error: a much larger clone is one base away. V gene TRBV7-8 combines with J gene TRBJ2-7, with 7 positions matching TRBD1. The CDR3 runs to 15 residues. Per the germline V gene, CDR1 is SGHVS and CDR2 is FQNEAQ. CDR3: CVSSFHRGSPYEQYF. CDR3 in DNA: TGTGTCAGCAGCTTTCACAGGGGATCCCCCTACGAGCAGTACTTC.

A few counts support this clonotype. V usage is TRBV7-9 and J usage is TRBJ1-1; no reliable D call. Germline V gene sequence: CDR1 SEHNR, CDR2 FQNEAQ (reference sequence). This CDR3 is built from 13 residues. V was clipped by 1 base and J by 3 bases, with 6 bases between them. DNA of the CDR3: TGTGCCAGCAGCTTAGTGGCAGACACTGAAGCTTTCTTT. It yields the protein CASSLVADTEAFF.

This clonotype has ten or more counts. V gene TRBV29-1 combines with J gene TRBJ1-1; D gene ambiguous. The germline gives CDR1 SQVTM, CDR2 ANQGSEA. Trimming pared 4 bases from V and 3 bases from J, leaving 12 bases between. The CDR3 loop spans 13 amino acids. The CDR3 region is CSVVDSRYTEAFF. The CDR3 DNA follows: TGCAGCGTTGTGGATAGTAGGTACACTGAAGCTTTCTTT.

The chain couples TRBV10-2 to TRBJ1-6; 9 bases match TRBD1. Per the germline V gene, CDR1 is WSHSY and CDR2 is SAAADI. Trimming cost V 7 bases and J 10 bases; bases outside gene matches: 2. This CDR3 is 12 amino acids long. The CDR3 protein is CASNGQGSPLHF. The CDR3 DNA follows: TGCGCCAGCAATGGACAGGGGTCACCCCTCCACTTT.

This rearrangement joins TRBV7-9 to TRBJ2-7; D possibly matches TRBD1 or TRBD2 (5 bases each). This CDR3 comprises 16 residues. The germline V gene has CDR1 SEHNR and CDR2 FQNEAQ (reference sequence). V lost 3 bases, J lost 0 bases, and 15 bases lay in between. The chain's CDR3 is CASSFQVGDHSYEQYF. The CDR3, as DNA: TGTGCCAGCAGCTTCCAGGTAGGGGACCACTCCTACGAGCAGTACTTC.

Ten or more counts support this clonotype. The rearrangement uses TRBV2 and TRBJ1-5; D might be TRBD1 (6 bases). Germline V CDR1 and CDR2: SNHLY, FYNNEI. This CDR3 spans 16 amino acids. Trimming removed 6 bases from V and 5 bases from J, with 20 bases in between. The CDR3: CASRTGSSRGDQPQHF. The CDR3 DNA reads as TGTGCCAGCAGGACAGGCAGCTCCAGAGGAGATCAGCCCCAGCATTTT. Together with reference TRBV2 and TRBJ1-5, the CDR3 gives the full variable domain: EPEVTQTPSHQVTQMGQEVILRCVPISNHLYFYWYRQILGQKVEFLVSFYNNEISEKSEIFDDQFSVERPDGSNFTLKIRSTKLEDSAMYFCASRTGSSRGDQPQHFGDGTRLSIL.

This clonotype was recorded at least ten times. This rearrangement joins TRBV2 to TRBJ1-1; 9 bases align to TRBD1. Germline loops: CDR1 SNHLY, CDR2 FYNNEI. The V segment lost 6 bases and the J segment 4 bases; nucleotides outside the gene matches: 3. The CDR3 consists of 13 residues. The CDR3 reads CASRLTGGTEAFF. DNA for the CDR3: TGTGCCAGCAGATTGACAGGGGGCACTGAAGCTTTCTTT.

This clonotype has more than one count but fewer than ten. This rearrangement joins TRBV7-2 to TRBJ2-2, with D possibly being TRBD2 (5 bases). Between the trimmed V and J ends, which lost 0 bases and 7 bases, there was a span of 9 bases. The CDR3 has 14 residues. The V gene's germline CDR1 is SGHTA and CDR2 FQGNSA. The DNA for the CDR3 is TGTGCCAGCAGCTTAGCGCCGGGGATCGGGGAGCTGTTTTTT. It encodes CASSLAPGIGELFF.

In this sample, this clonotype turned up many times. The chain is built from TRBV7-2 and TRBJ2-2; D might be TRBD1 (6 bases). The germline V gene encodes CDR1 SGHTA and CDR2 FQGNSA. Trimming left V 2 bases short and J 2 bases short, with 12 bases between. CDR3 size: 16 residues. The CDR3 region is CASSLTGLINTGELFF. CDR3 bases: TGTGCCAGCAGCTTAACAGGGTTAATTAACACCGGGGAGCTGTTTTTT.

The chain carries TRBV7-2 and TRBJ2-5; TRBD2 might be the D (5 bases). Deletions cut 5 bases from V and 3 bases from J, with 10 bases between. Looked up from germline, CDR1 is SGHTA and CDR2 is FQGNSA. This CDR3 is built from 13 residues. This CDR3 reads CASSGRAKETQYF. The CDR3 DNA reads TGTGCCAGCAGCGGGCGGGCAAAAGAGACCCAGTACTTC.

This clonotype was detected many times. The chain carries TRBV29-1 and TRBJ2-7; D is unresolved. The CDR3 sequence is 13 residues long. V was pared by 0 bases and J by 5 bases, with 11 bases between. Germline CDR1 SQVTM, CDR2 ANQGSEA. CDR3 loop: CSVEDGVGDEQYF. DNA for the CDR3: TGCAGCGTTGAAGATGGAGTAGGCGACGAGCAGTACTTC.

This clonotype was picked up one time. The genes are TRBV6-1 and TRBJ1-5; the D is unclear. Germline loops: CDR1 MNHNS, CDR2 SASEGT. The CDR3 sequence is 13 residues long. The V gene lost 4 bases and the J gene lost 2 bases, with 6 bases spanning the gap. The DNA for the CDR3 is TGTGCCAGCAGTGTACAAGGCAATCAGCCCCAGCATTTT. It specifies CASSVQGNQPQHF.

This clonotype was seen repeatedly, ten times or more. The chain employs TRBV11-3 and TRBJ2-5; no clear D gene. Per the germline V gene, CDR1 is SGHNT and CDR2 is YENEEA. The CDR3 has 13 residues. The V end lost 1 base, the J end lost 3 bases, and 6 bases lay between the germline ends. This chain's CDR3 is CASSLGNEETQYF. CDR3 coding DNA: TGTGCCAGCAGCTTAGGCAACGAAGAGACCCAGTACTTC.

This clonotype has a count of ten or more. CDR3 sequence: CASSQDFGGQEAFF. CDR3 coding DNA: TGTGCCAGCAGCCAAGATTTTGGGGGGCAGGAAGCTTTCTTT. The chain employs TRBV14 and TRBJ1-1; D possibly corresponds to TRBD1 (6 bases). With 0 bases removed from V and 8 bases from J, the gap between germline ends came to 13 bases. The germline CDR1 and CDR2 sequences are SGHDN and FVKESK. The CDR3 extends over 14 amino acids. Full variable domain (rest looked up from reference TRBV14 and TRBJ1-1): EAGVTQFPSHSVIEKGQTVTLRCDPISGHDNLYWYRRVMGKEIKFLLHFVKESKQDESGMPNNRFLAERTGGTYSTLKVQPAELEDSGVYFCASSQDFGGQEAFFGQGTRLTVV.

This clonotype was detected a few times. V gene TRBV12-3 or TRBV12-4 combines with J gene TRBJ2-2; TRBD1 or TRBD2 may be the D gene (5 bases each). This CDR3 has 15 amino acids. Between the trimmed V and J ends, which lost 3 bases and 4 bases, there was a span of 12 bases. CDR3 region: CASSFRDPRTGELFF. In DNA, the CDR3 is TGTGCCAGCAGTTTTCGGGACCCCCGCACCGGGGAGCTGTTTTTT.

This chain connects TRBV27 to TRBJ1-5; D is undetermined. Trimming pared 5 bases from V and 0 bases from J, leaving 8 bases between. CDR1 is MNHEY, CDR2 SMNVEV, per germline (reference sequence). This CDR3 has 14 amino acids. The CDR3 DNA follows: TGTGCCAGCAGTCTTACCTATAGCAATCAGCCCCAGCATTTT. This sequence encodes CASSLTYSNQPQHF.

V is TRBV28 and J is TRBJ2-7, with D perhaps TRBD2 (6 bases). Germline loops: CDR1 MDHEN, CDR2 SYDVKM. V dropped 8 bases and J dropped 0 bases, with 14 bases sitting between them. This CDR3 has 14 amino acids. CDR3 DNA sequence: TGTGCCAGCGGGGGACTCCTGAGCTCCTACGAGCAGTACTTC. Translated: CASGGLLSSYEQYF.

This clonotype was recorded at least ten times. The chain links TRBV10-3 to TRBJ1-4; D is unresolved. CDR1 is ENHRY, CDR2 SYGVKD, per germline. CDR3 length: 13 amino acids. V was clipped by 6 bases and J by 5 bases, with 10 bases between them. The CDR3 sequence is CAIRGQENEKLFF. Written as DNA, the CDR3 is TGTGCCATCAGGGGTCAGGAAAATGAAAAACTGTTTTTT.

This clonotype was counted many times. V gene TRBV4-2 combines with J gene TRBJ2-7; D perhaps matches TRBD1 (5 bases). Germline assignment: CDR1 LGHNA and CDR2 YNFKEQ. The V gene lost 1 base and the J gene lost 1 base, with 14 bases spanning the gap. The CDR3 contains 16 residues. CDR3 nucleotide sequence: TGTGCCAGCAGCCAAGCGACAGAGTCTATTTCCTACGAGCAGTACTTC. Translated: CASSQATESISYEQYF.

V usage is TRBV7-2 and J usage is TRBJ2-7, with 10 bases aligning to TRBD2. Germline assignment: CDR1 SGHTA and CDR2 FQGNSA. The CDR3 loop spans 12 amino acids. J lost 7 bases, V lost 6 bases, and 3 bases had no gene match. The CDR3 protein is CASRLAGMEQYF. DNA of the CDR3: TGTGCCAGCAGACTAGCGGGGATGGAGCAGTACTTC.

The chain couples TRBV27 to TRBJ2-2, with 11 bases fitting TRBD2. CDR3 length equals 17 residues. Germline V gene sequence: CDR1 MNHEY, CDR2 SMNVEV (reference sequence). The J segment lost 3 bases and the V segment lost 4 bases, leaving 7 bases of the junction unmatched. The CDR3 reads CASSCPSGRNDTGELFF. The CDR3 region has the DNA TGTGCCAGCAGTTGTCCTAGCGGGAGGAACGACACCGGGGAGCTGTTTTTT.

This clonotype was counted at least ten times. This chain connects TRBV6-2 or TRBV6-3 to TRBJ1-5; D unresolved. The CDR3 extends over 13 amino acids. Trimming removed 4 bases from V and 3 bases from J, with 7 bases in between. Germline CDR1 MNHEY, CDR2 SVGEGT. The CDR3, as DNA: TGTGCCAGCAGTTTGGGTTCCAATCAGCCCCAGCATTTT. It yields the protein CASSLGSNQPQHF.

The sample holds a few counts of this clonotype. The CDR3, as DNA: TGTGCCATCCAGTGGGACAGGGTATACAATGAGCAGTTCTTC. It specifies CAIQWDRVYNEQFF. The V call is TRBV10-3, the J call TRBJ2-1, with 9 bases matching TRBD1. CDR3 size: 14 residues. The germline CDR1 and CDR2 sequences are ENHRY and SYGVKD. V lost 8 bases and J lost 4; bases outside the gene matches: 6.